A selection of T cell receptor beta chains follows, all from one sample in a study of technical replicates of blood from a handful of donors. Profiled with immunoSEQ multiplex PCR; TCRdb holds only in-frame clones, not every one. The table has about 80,000 clones, approximately 83% seen once; the top ten hold under 5.5%. Material for sequencing was PBMCs. These TCRs come from a human donor in good health. Some clones in this sample may be carry-over from other donors' samples. CDR3s include the opening cysteine and the closing phenylalanine or tryptophan. A D gene is named only where the DNA matches it firmly. Size values are once, few and many counts, or a class for expanded clones, and some rows have none.

v_call,clone_size,d_call,j_call,cdr3_aa,cdr3_nt
TRBV6-6,NA,TRBD2,TRBJ2-3,CASRPGLAGDLDTQYF,TGTGCCAGCAGACCGGGTCTAGCGGGAGATCTCGATACGCAGTATTTT
TRBV18,few,NA,TRBJ1-1,CASSSDRDTEAFF,TGTGCCAGCTCATCCGACAGAGACACTGAAGCTTTCTTT
TRBV2,NA,NA,TRBJ1-5,CASSERGGARHQPQHF,TGTGCCAGCAGTGAAAGGGGGGGGGCCCGCCATCAGCCCCAGCATTTT
TRBV19,few,TRBD1,TRBJ1-5,CASSWGQGNQPQHF,TGTGCCAGTAGTTGGGGACAGGGGAATCAGCCCCAGCATTTT
TRBV5-1,NA,NA,TRBJ2-2,CASSSQGPNTGELFF,TGCGCCAGCAGCTCACAGGGTCCGAACACCGGGGAGCTGTTTTTT
TRBV11-2,NA,TRBD1,TRBJ2-3,CASSQTGLPTDTQYF,TGTGCCAGCAGCCAGACAGGGCTTCCCACAGATACGCAGTATTTT
TRBV29-1,NA,NA,TRBJ2-6,CSARRGGANVLTF,TGCAGCGCACGGAGGGGAGGGGCCAACGTCCTGACTTTC
TRBV7-2,NA,TRBD2,TRBJ2-7,CASSPTGGRYEQYF,TGTGCCAGCAGCCCAACGGGCGGGAGGTACGAGCAGTACTTC
TRBV19,NA,NA,TRBJ2-2,CASRELDHTGELFF,TGTGCCAGTAGAGAGCTAGATCACACCGGGGAGCTGTTTTTT
TRBV7-9,NA,TRBD1,TRBJ2-3,CASTEWTGGADTQYF,TGTGCCAGCACCGAATGGACAGGGGGAGCAGATACGCAGTATTTT
TRBV9,once,TRBD1,TRBJ2-3,CASSVGQGRDTQYF,TGTGCCAGCAGCGTGGGACAGGGTAGAGATACGCAGTATTTT
TRBV7-8,NA,TRBD1,TRBJ1-2,CASSLVIIGQGSPYGYTF,TGTGCCAGCAGCTTAGTGATTATCGGACAGGGGTCCCCCTATGGCTACACCTTC
TRBV5-1,NA,TRBD1,TRBJ1-1,CASSSGQVNTEAFF,TGCGCCAGCAGCTCGGGACAGGTGAACACTGAAGCTTTCTTT
TRBV11-2,once,NA,TRBJ2-3,CASSPSTDTQYF,TGTGCCAGCAGCCCGAGCACAGATACGCAGTATTTT
TRBV9,NA,NA,TRBJ2-5,CASSVATGETQYF,TGTGCCAGCAGCGTAGCTACCGGGGAGACCCAGTACTTC
TRBV25-1,NA,NA,TRBJ2-1,CASSDGGKHEQFF,TGTGCCAGCAGTGATGGAGGAAAGCATGAGCAGTTCTTC
TRBV7-2,NA,NA,TRBJ2-7,CASSRSVVEQYF,TGTGCCAGCAGCCGCTCGGTTGTCGAGCAGTACTTC
TRBV4-2,NA,NA,TRBJ2-3,CASSQGEPTDTQYF,TGTGCCAGCAGCCAGGGCGAGCCCACAGATACGCAGTATTTT
TRBV7-2,NA,TRBD2,TRBJ2-1,CATPGPAGREQFF,TGTGCCACACCAGGGCCAGCGGGAAGAGAGCAGTTCTTC
TRBV18,few,TRBD2,TRBJ2-1,CASSPGLAGDPPYNEQFF,TGTGCCAGCTCACCGGGACTAGCGGGGGACCCCCCATACAATGAGCAGTTCTTC
TRBV6-5,NA,NA,TRBJ1-5,CASRLSGDSNQPQHF,TGTGCCAGCAGATTGTCGGGGGATAGCAATCAGCCCCAGCATTTT
TRBV18,NA,TRBD1,TRBJ2-5,CASSLPRGRQETQYF,TGTGCCAGCTCACTCCCGAGGGGGCGTCAAGAGACCCAGTACTTC
TRBV30,NA,NA,TRBJ1-2,CAYLPEGRGYTF,TGTGCCTACCTCCCTGAGGGCCGGGGCTACACCTTC
TRBV7-2,NA,TRBD1,TRBJ2-1,CASSSLWTGEFF,TGTGCCAGCAGCTCTCTTTGGACAGGGGAGTTCTTC
TRBV7-2,NA,NA,TRBJ1-1,CASSFRAQGEAFF,TGTGCCAGCAGCTTCAGGGCCCAGGGCGAAGCTTTCTTT
TRBV7-2,NA,NA,TRBJ1-5,CASSSSGFQPQHF,TGTGCCAGCAGCTCCTCAGGGTTCCAGCCCCAGCATTTT
TRBV9,once,NA,TRBJ1-5,CASSVSWGVRQPQHF,TGTGCCAGCAGCGTGTCTTGGGGGGTGAGGCAGCCCCAGCATTTT
TRBV21-1,once,NA,TRBJ1-4,CASSEMPGQGNEKLFF,TGTGCCAGCAGCGAGATGCCGGGACAGGGCAATGAAAAACTGTTTTTT
TRBV18,NA,TRBD2,TRBJ2-7,CASSGAAVSGSYEQYF,TGTGCCAGCTCAGGGGCAGCGGTTAGCGGGTCTTACGAGCAGTACTTC
TRBV30,NA,TRBD1,TRBJ1-6,CAWSVSTGGSPLHF,TGTGCCTGGAGTGTTTCAACAGGGGGATCACCCCTCCACTTT
TRBV5-1,once,NA,TRBJ2-1,CASSLDGSSYNEQFF,TGCGCCAGCAGCTTGGACGGTAGCTCCTACAATGAGCAGTTCTTC
TRBV6-4,NA,NA,TRBJ2-1,CASSDSASGSYNEQFF,TGTGCCAGCAGTGACTCGGCCAGCGGCTCCTACAATGAGCAGTTCTTC
TRBV30,NA,NA,TRBJ1-6,CAWSTGRPPLHF,TGTGCCTGGAGTACAGGGCGGCCACCCCTCCACTTT
TRBV20-1,NA,NA,TRBJ2-1,CSAMTSNEQFF,TGCAGTGCAATGACTAGCAATGAGCAGTTCTTC
TRBV5-4,NA,NA,TRBJ1-3,CASRQGTAGNTIYF,TGTGCCAGCAGACAAGGGACTGCTGGAAACACCATATATTTT
TRBV7-3,few,NA,TRBJ2-5,CASSRSGQETQYF,TGTGCCAGCAGCCGTAGCGGCCAAGAGACCCAGTACTTC
TRBV14,once,NA,TRBJ1-6,CASSPLYGSPLHF,TGTGCCAGCAGCCCCCTCTATGGTTCACCCCTCCACTTT
TRBV7-8,NA,NA,TRBJ1-1,CASSFQGRTEAFF,TGTGCCAGCAGCTTTCAGGGGCGGACTGAAGCTTTCTTT
TRBV30,few,NA,TRBJ2-7,CAWSVASYEQYF,TGTGCCTGGAGTGTAGCGTCCTACGAGCAGTACTTC
TRBV6-5,NA,TRBD1,TRBJ2-2,CASRGTGVTGELFF,TGTGCCAGCAGGGGGACAGGGGTTACCGGGGAGCTGTTTTTT
TRBV7-9,NA,TRBD1,TRBJ2-7,CASTPQRQGTHEQYF,TGTGCCAGCACCCCTCAAAGACAGGGAACACACGAGCAGTACTTC
TRBV13,NA,TRBD2,TRBJ2-3,CASSLGVAGGTVSDTQYF,TGTGCCAGCAGCTTAGGGGTAGCGGGGGGGACCGTTTCAGATACGCAGTATTTT
TRBV11-2,NA,TRBD2,TRBJ2-1,CASSATSGGGNEQFF,TGTGCCAGCAGCGCGACTAGCGGAGGGGGCAATGAGCAGTTCTTC
TRBV27,NA,TRBD2,TRBJ2-1,CASRTRGTSSYNEQFF,TGTGCCAGCAGGACGAGAGGGACTAGCTCCTACAATGAGCAGTTCTTC
TRBV5-6,NA,NA,TRBJ1-2,CASSLRQAFGYTF,TGTGCCAGCAGCTTGCGTCAGGCATTTGGCTACACCTTC
TRBV18,NA,TRBD1,TRBJ2-6,CASSLQGADGANVLTF,TGTGCCAGCTCATTACAGGGGGCGGACGGGGCCAACGTCCTGACTTTC
TRBV7-7,NA,TRBD2,TRBJ2-1,CASSLQGLAGGVYHNEQFF,TGTGCCAGCAGCTTACAGGGGCTAGCGGGAGGAGTATACCACAATGAGCAGTTCTTC
TRBV5-4,NA,TRBD1,TRBJ1-2,CASSPGQGKDYGYTF,TGTGCCAGCAGCCCAGGACAGGGGAAAGACTATGGCTACACCTTC
TRBV27,NA,TRBD2,TRBJ2-1,CASSFVGRYNEQFF,TGTGCCAGCAGTTTTGTCGGGAGGTACAATGAGCAGTTCTTC
TRBV6-6,NA,TRBD2,TRBJ2-5,CASSETSGGAQTQYF,TGTGCCAGCAGTGAGACTAGCGGGGGGGCACAGACCCAGTACTTC